Listed here are 9 T cell receptor beta chains from one sample, sequenced in a study of chemoradiotherapy in HPV16-positive cancers. The repertoire was sequenced with immunoSEQ multiplex PCR; TCRdb's copy has only in-frame clones and lacks some. Among around 13,000 clones listed, roughly nine tenths were seen once. Sequenced here: blood, sampled from a patient who underwent chemoradiotherapy. The receptors originated from a human donor with HPV-associated anogenital cancer.

This chain links TRBV6-6 with TRBJ1-1; 7 bases are a match to TRBD1. CDR1 MNHNY and CDR2 SVGAGI come from the germline V gene (reference sequence). The CDR3 has 16 amino acids. J lost 5 bases, V lost 2 bases, and 11 bases had no gene match. The CDR3 coding sequence is TGTGCCAGCAGTTACCCAGAGGGGGCCCGGGGAACTGAAGCTTTCTTT. Encoded protein: CASSYPEGARGTEAFF.

The chain joins TRBV18 to TRBJ1-2; 9 nucleotides agree with TRBD1. Looked up from germline, CDR1 is KGHSH and CDR2 is LQKENI. The ends lost 3 bases at V and 7 bases at J; junction bases unmatched: 9. CDR3 length equals 15 residues. CDR3 coding DNA: TGTGCCAGCTCACCGGGACAGGGATTTCAGGGTGGCTACACCTTC. It specifies CASSPGQGFQGGYTF.

The chain couples TRBV28 to TRBJ2-3; 9 nucleotides agree with TRBD2. Germline CDR1 MDHEN, CDR2 SYDVKM. J gave up 6 bases and V 8 bases, and 9 bases lay outside the gene matches. This CDR3 comprises 14 residues. The CDR3 DNA follows: TGTGCCAGCCGTTCGGGCGGGAGGGTGGATACGCAGTATTTT. Translating gives CASRSGGRVDTQYF. Filled out from reference TRBV28 and TRBJ2-3, the complete variable domain reads DVKVTQSSRYLVKRTGEKVFLECVQDMDHENMFWYRQDPGLGLRLIYFSYDVKMKEKGDIPEGYSVSREKKERFSLILESASTNQTSMYLCASRSGGRVDTQYFGPGTRLTVL.

This chain connects TRBV5-4 to TRBJ1-4; D remains unclear. Looked up from germline, CDR1 is SGHNT and CDR2 is YYREEE (reference sequence). This CDR3 region has 17 residues. Between the trimmed V and J ends, which lost 2 bases and 1 base, there was a span of 15 bases. Here the CDR3 DNA reads TGTGCCAGCAGCTTAGGGCCCGCGGCAGGAACTAATGAAAAACTGTTTTTT. Its protein product is CASSLGPAAGTNEKLFF.

This chain joins TRBV27 and TRBJ2-2; no definite D call. Looked up from germline, CDR1 is MNHEY and CDR2 is SMNVEV (reference sequence). The CDR3 totals 13 residues. V gave up 6 bases and J gave up 6 bases, with 11 bases separating them. The CDR3 bases are TGTGCCAGCAGCCAATTTTATCCCGGGGAGCTGTTTTTT. Its protein is CASSQFYPGELFF.

The chain is built from TRBV28 and TRBJ2-3; TRBD1 might be the D (5 bases). This CDR3 has 15 residues. Trimming stripped 7 bases from V and 2 bases from J, with 16 bases between. The germline gives CDR1 MDHEN, CDR2 SYDVKM. For the CDR3, the DNA is TGTGCCAGCAACCCGAACAGGCCTTACACAGATACGCAGTATTTT. Amino acid sequence: CASNPNRPYTDTQYF.

The J gene is TRBJ2-5, the V gene TRBV18, with D tentatively TRBD1 (5 bases). Trimming removed 0 bases from V and 3 bases from J, with 8 bases in between. The CDR3 contains 14 residues. Germline V gene data show CDR1 as KGHSH and CDR2 as LQKENI. The CDR3, as DNA: TGTGCCAGCTCACCACCGCCAGGGAAAGAGACCCAGTACTTC. Translated: CASSPPPGKETQYF.

The V call is TRBV19, the J call TRBJ2-3; no reliable D call. CDR1 LNHDA and CDR2 SQIVND come from the germline V gene (reference sequence). Trimming stripped 6 bases from V and 0 bases from J, with 4 bases between. This CDR3 contains 12 residues. The CDR3 DNA sequence: TGTGCCAGTAGGAGTAGCACAGATACGCAGTATTTT. Its protein is CASRSSTDTQYF. The full variable domain, rest sourced from reference TRBV19 and TRBJ2-3, is DGGITQSPKYLFRKEGQNVTLSCEQNLNHDAMYWYRQDPGQGLRLIYYSQIVNDFQKGDIAEGYSVSREKKESFPLTVTSAQKNPTAFYLCASRSSTDTQYFGPGTRLTVL.

This chain joins TRBV29-1 and TRBJ2-7; no clear D. Between the trimmed V and J ends, which lost 0 bases and 5 bases, there was a span of 17 bases. Looked up from germline, CDR1 is SQVTM and CDR2 is ANQGSEA. The CDR3 has 15 residues. This chain's CDR3 is CSVEDTTAQPHEQYF. Written as DNA, the CDR3 is TGCAGCGTTGAAGATACCACTGCCCAACCCCACGAGCAGTACTTC.